This is a list of T cell receptor beta chains from one sample in a study of human T cells and chemical hapten exposure. TCRdb re-analysed the RACE reads in MiXCR, keeping a single row per CDR3 protein. The sample lists about 74,000 distinct CDR3 sequences; approximately 14% were seen once. The material was whole blood, obtained in connection with sensitization to the hapten diphenylcyclopropenone (DPC). These receptors were taken from a woman aged 45 to 65 with alopecia areata. Some clones in this sample may be carry-over from other donors' samples. Both conserved end residues are part of each CDR3. Each record gives: clone size, D gene, V gene, J gene, CDR3 protein, CDR3 DNA. A D gene is named only where the DNA matches it firmly. Size is stated for part of the rows, as once, few or many counts, or as a class when the clone is expanded.

>many|-|TRBV7-6|TRBJ2-7
CASSLGGPGGYEQYF
TGTGCCAGCAGCTTAGGGGGACCCGGCGGCTACGAGCAGTACTTC
>few|-|TRBV9|TRBJ1-1
CASSSDWNTEAFF
TGTGCCAGCAGCTCGGACTGGAACACTGAAGCTTTCTTT
>few|-|TRBV4-1|TRBJ1-4
CASSQMGGARGTNEKLFF
TGCGCCAGCAGCCAAATGGGGGGAGCCCGCGGAACTAATGAAAAACTGTTTTTT
>-|-|TRBV20-1|TRBJ1-5
CSAPSRKSNQPQHF
TGCAGTGCACCTTCGAGGAAGAGCAATCAGCCCCAGCATTTT
>many|-|TRBV11-2|TRBJ2-4
CASSSDGGLVIQYF
TGTGCCAGCAGCTCAGACGGGGGCCTGGTCATTCAGTACTTC
>few|TRBD1|TRBV5-1|TRBJ2-7
CASSSGQAFYEQYF
TGCGCCAGCAGTTCGGGACAGGCCTTTTACGAGCAGTACTTC
>-|TRBD2|TRBV13|TRBJ2-3
CASSLGREGTDTQYF
TGTGCCAGCAGCTTAGGCCGGGAGGGGACAGATACGCAGTATTTT
>-|-|TRBV7-6|TRBJ2-7
CASSWRQDSYEQYF
TGTGCCAGCAGCTGGAGACAGGATTCCTACGAGCAGTACTTC
>few|-|TRBV4-2|TRBJ1-1
CASSQEDGHVMNTEAFF
TGTGCCAGCAGCCAAGAAGACGGACATGTCATGAACACTGAAGCTTTCTTT
>-|-|TRBV29-1|TRBJ2-2
CSAQRNTGELFF
TGCAGCGCACAGAGGAACACCGGGGAGCTGTTTTTT
>few|-|TRBV7-4|TRBJ1-5
CASSASLKGNQPQHF
TGTGCCAGCAGCGCCTCTTTGAAGGGCAATCAGCCCCAGCATTTT
>few|-|TRBV3-1|TRBJ1-5
CASSQQDQPQHF
TGTGCCAGCAGCCAGCAGGATCAGCCCCAGCATTTT
>-|-|TRBV7-6|TRBJ2-2
CASSLVQGGTGELFF
TGTGCCAGCAGCTTAGTCCAGGGGGGCACCGGGGAGCTGTTTTTT
>many|-|TRBV7-9|TRBJ2-7
CASSLSRDPLSVSPYEQYF
TGTGCCAGCAGCTTATCTAGGGACCCTCTTTCGGTGTCCCCATACGAGCAGTACTTC
>few|-|TRBV5-1|TRBJ2-1
CASRRTRSSYNEQFF
TGCGCCAGCAGAAGGACTCGCTCCTCGTACAATGAGCAGTTCTTC
>-|-|TRBV9|TRBJ1-6
CASSDGLDNSPLHF
TGTGCCAGCAGCGACGGTCTGGATAATTCACCCCTCCACTTT
>few|-|TRBV28|TRBJ1-1
CASSLGLQFMNTEAFF
TGTGCCAGCAGTTTAGGTCTGCAGTTCATGAACACTGAAGCTTTCTTT
>-|-|TRBV9|TRBJ1-1
CASSVVQASTEAFF
TGTGCCAGCAGCGTCGTGCAGGCGAGCACTGAAGCTTTCTTT
>few|-|TRBV29-1|TRBJ1-5
CSVVTGNSNQPQHF
TGCAGCGTTGTAACAGGGAATAGCAATCAGCCCCAGCATTTT
>-|-|TRBV29-1|TRBJ1-1
CSVEGFKGSGLAFF
TGCAGCGTTGAGGGGTTTAAGGGGTCCGGGCTCGCTTTCTTT
>-|-|TRBV27|TRBJ1-1
CASSWTEDTEAFF
TGTGCCAGCAGCTGGACAGAAGACACTGAAGCTTTCTTT
>many|-|TRBV14|TRBJ2-1
CASSQGASYNEQFF
TGTGCCAGCAGCCAAGGGGCTTCCTACAATGAGCAGTTCTTC
>-|TRBD1|TRBV12-5|TRBJ1-1
CASGLLGTGGHPNTEAFF
TGTGCTAGTGGTTTGCTCGGGACAGGGGGGCATCCGAACACTGAAGCTTTCTTT
>-|-|TRBV20-1|TRBJ2-3
CSARAGLAISTDTQYF
TGCAGTGCTAGAGCGGGGCTTGCGATAAGCACAGATACGCAGTATTTT
>medium-sized|TRBD2|TRBV11-2|TRBJ2-7
CASSLELAGPYEQYF
TGTGCCAGCAGCTTAGAACTAGCGGGTCCCTACGAGCAGTACTTC
>few|-|TRBV10-2|TRBJ2-3
CASSELRTGTPWTDTQYF
TGCGCCAGCAGTGAGTTGAGAACTGGGACACCTTGGACAGATACGCAGTATTTT
>-|-|TRBV20-1|TRBJ1-5
CSAGLGQPQHF
TGCAGTGCGGGATTGGGTCAGCCCCAGCATTTT
>few|-|TRBV20-1|TRBJ1-2
CSARENREAHGYTF
TGCAGTGCTAGAGAGAACAGGGAAGCGCATGGCTACACCTTC
>few|-|TRBV10-2|TRBJ2-3
CASSTAMSGGTTDTQYF
TGCGCCAGCAGCACAGCCATGAGTGGAGGAACCACAGATACGCAGTATTTT
>few|TRBD2|TRBV28|TRBJ2-3
CASSSGLAGRDTQYF
TGTGCCAGCAGTTCCGGACTAGCGGGAAGAGATACGCAGTATTTT
>-|-|TRBV5-4|TRBJ1-1
CASSKATGTAASEAFF
TGTGCCAGCAGCAAAGCTACCGGGACGGCCGCCTCTGAAGCTTTCTTT
>-|TRBD1|TRBV28|TRBJ1-2
CASSRRISTGGGYGYTF
TGTGCCAGCAGTCGAAGGATTTCTACAGGGGGCGGCTATGGCTACACCTTC
>few|TRBD1|TRBV15|TRBJ1-2
CATSRERGLNYGYTF
TGTGCCACCAGCAGAGAGAGGGGGCTAAACTATGGCTACACCTTC
>few|TRBD2|TRBV5-5|TRBJ2-2
CASSLVASGRPTNTGELFF
TGTGCCAGCAGCTTGGTGGCTAGCGGGAGGCCCACGAACACCGGGGAGCTGTTTTTT
>-|TRBD2|TRBV20-1|TRBJ2-1
CSARDQLAGVFEQFF
TGCAGTGCTAGAGATCAACTAGCGGGAGTCTTTGAGCAGTTCTTC
>-|-|TRBV12-3/TRBV12-4|TRBJ2-1
CASSFRPGLYNEQFF
TGTGCCAGCAGTTTCAGGCCGGGACTGTACAATGAGCAGTTCTTC
>few|-|TRBV14|TRBJ1-4
CASSQGRANEKLFF
TGTGCCAGCAGCCAGGGGAGGGCTAATGAAAAACTGTTTTTT
>-|-|TRBV6-2/TRBV6-3|TRBJ2-5
CASSYRDAGETQYF
TGTGCCAGCAGTTACCGGGACGCCGGGGAGACCCAGTACTTC
>few|-|TRBV29-1|TRBJ2-1
CSVDRSSYNEQFF
TGCAGCGTTGACAGGAGCTCCTACAATGAGCAGTTCTTC
>many|TRBD2|TRBV20-1|TRBJ2-7
CSASRGGRAARYEQYF
TGCAGTGCTAGTAGGGGCGGGAGGGCCGCGCGCTACGAGCAGTACTTC
>few|-|TRBV7-8|TRBJ2-2
CASSLRREANTGELFF
TGTGCCAGCAGCTTAAGGAGAGAAGCGAACACCGGGGAGCTGTTTTTT
>-|-|TRBV11-2|TRBJ2-6
CASSFLVSGANVLTF
TGTGCCAGCAGCTTCCTCGTCTCTGGGGCCAACGTCCTGACTTTC
>few|-|TRBV7-8|TRBJ2-6
CASSLDDASGANVLTF
TGTGCCAGCAGCCTAGACGACGCCTCTGGGGCCAACGTCCTGACTTTC
>-|-|TRBV19|TRBJ1-5
CASEVAGTEWAQHF
TGTGCCTCGGAGGTAGCCGGGACCGAATGGGCCCAGCATTTT
>-|-|TRBV2|TRBJ2-1
CASTSFSIGASSLNEQFF
TGTGCCAGCACATCTTTCTCGATTGGGGCTAGTAGCCTCAATGAGCAGTTCTTC
>-|TRBD2|TRBV7-2|TRBJ2-5
CASSLRIAGQAETQYF
TGTGCCAGCAGCTTAAGGATAGCGGGACAAGCAGAGACCCAGTACTTC
>-|-|TRBV7-2|TRBJ1-2
CASSLSHFQGFNGYTF
TGTGCCAGCAGCTTATCTCATTTCCAGGGTTTTAACGGCTACACCTTC
>-|TRBD2|TRBV12-3/TRBV12-4|TRBJ2-1
CASSPRGLAGGGEQFF
TGTGCCAGCAGTCCGCGTGGACTAGCGGGAGGAGGTGAGCAGTTCTTC
>-|-|TRBV14|TRBJ2-1
CASSHARGSYNEQFF
TGTGCCAGCAGCCACGCGAGGGGCTCCTACAATGAGCAGTTCTTC